This T cell receptor (beta chain) comes out of a study of blood T cell repertoires in COVID-19. The CDR3 totals 15 residues. Trimming removed 4 bases from V and 4 bases from J, with 14 bases in between. The germline gives CDR1 SGHDT, CDR2 YYEEEE. Original data processing: Researchers report that nucleated cell counts were estimated from reference gene primer amplification. Generated by immunoSEQ multiplex PCR, the TCRdb table keeps only in-frame clones and is missing some. V, J and clone size reflect that table, while D and trimming were determined from the DNA. The sample lists about 220,000 clones, 80% occurring once.

The sequence was collected from a human donor in a cohort sampled during active COVID-19. Sequencing was done on a sample of peripheral blood. The chain combines TRBV5-6 with TRBJ1-4; perhaps TRBD1 as D (6 bases). For the CDR3, the DNA is TGTGCCAGCAGCCCACTAGGACAGCGTAATGAAAAACTGTTTTTT. Translated, it gives CASSPLGQRNEKLFF.